This TCR beta chain was sequenced for a study of post-analysis software for immune sequencing data. The overall study: Both relapsing-remitting and secondary progressive multiple sclerosis featured among the disease courses, as did progressive-relapsing multiple sclerosis. Broader study findings: Significantly decreased normalized Chao1 diversity was recorded for multiple sclerosis patients relative to controls. Samples from a shared batch, those prepared together, strongly co-clustered by F measure. Elevated frequency relative to controls characterized several TRBV segments in patients, TRBV5-6, TRBV5-1 and TRBV20-1 among them.

To note about this clonotype: As yet, its antigen is unknown.

Tagging with unique molecular identifiers was a feature of the TCR beta cDNA libraries. Each batch of roughly 1 to 10 million T cells produced some 450,000 cDNA molecules. MiXCR was run by TCRdb on the PCR reads, yielding one entry per CDR3 protein. The profile shows approximately 730,000 distinct CDR3 sequences, just under 30% of them singletons. Germline V gene data show CDR1 as SGDLS and CDR2 as YYNGEE. This CDR3 is 13 amino acids long. V lost 2 bases to trimming and J lost 5 bases, with 10 bases between them. This chain uses TRBV9 with TRBJ1-1; D remains unclear. The clonotype was recovered from a girl aged 5 to 17 with multiple sclerosis. Sequenced input: blood. The CDR3 nucleotides read TGTGCCAGCAGCGTGGAGGTTGGTACTGAAGCTTTCTTT. Translation gives CASSVEVGTEAFF.